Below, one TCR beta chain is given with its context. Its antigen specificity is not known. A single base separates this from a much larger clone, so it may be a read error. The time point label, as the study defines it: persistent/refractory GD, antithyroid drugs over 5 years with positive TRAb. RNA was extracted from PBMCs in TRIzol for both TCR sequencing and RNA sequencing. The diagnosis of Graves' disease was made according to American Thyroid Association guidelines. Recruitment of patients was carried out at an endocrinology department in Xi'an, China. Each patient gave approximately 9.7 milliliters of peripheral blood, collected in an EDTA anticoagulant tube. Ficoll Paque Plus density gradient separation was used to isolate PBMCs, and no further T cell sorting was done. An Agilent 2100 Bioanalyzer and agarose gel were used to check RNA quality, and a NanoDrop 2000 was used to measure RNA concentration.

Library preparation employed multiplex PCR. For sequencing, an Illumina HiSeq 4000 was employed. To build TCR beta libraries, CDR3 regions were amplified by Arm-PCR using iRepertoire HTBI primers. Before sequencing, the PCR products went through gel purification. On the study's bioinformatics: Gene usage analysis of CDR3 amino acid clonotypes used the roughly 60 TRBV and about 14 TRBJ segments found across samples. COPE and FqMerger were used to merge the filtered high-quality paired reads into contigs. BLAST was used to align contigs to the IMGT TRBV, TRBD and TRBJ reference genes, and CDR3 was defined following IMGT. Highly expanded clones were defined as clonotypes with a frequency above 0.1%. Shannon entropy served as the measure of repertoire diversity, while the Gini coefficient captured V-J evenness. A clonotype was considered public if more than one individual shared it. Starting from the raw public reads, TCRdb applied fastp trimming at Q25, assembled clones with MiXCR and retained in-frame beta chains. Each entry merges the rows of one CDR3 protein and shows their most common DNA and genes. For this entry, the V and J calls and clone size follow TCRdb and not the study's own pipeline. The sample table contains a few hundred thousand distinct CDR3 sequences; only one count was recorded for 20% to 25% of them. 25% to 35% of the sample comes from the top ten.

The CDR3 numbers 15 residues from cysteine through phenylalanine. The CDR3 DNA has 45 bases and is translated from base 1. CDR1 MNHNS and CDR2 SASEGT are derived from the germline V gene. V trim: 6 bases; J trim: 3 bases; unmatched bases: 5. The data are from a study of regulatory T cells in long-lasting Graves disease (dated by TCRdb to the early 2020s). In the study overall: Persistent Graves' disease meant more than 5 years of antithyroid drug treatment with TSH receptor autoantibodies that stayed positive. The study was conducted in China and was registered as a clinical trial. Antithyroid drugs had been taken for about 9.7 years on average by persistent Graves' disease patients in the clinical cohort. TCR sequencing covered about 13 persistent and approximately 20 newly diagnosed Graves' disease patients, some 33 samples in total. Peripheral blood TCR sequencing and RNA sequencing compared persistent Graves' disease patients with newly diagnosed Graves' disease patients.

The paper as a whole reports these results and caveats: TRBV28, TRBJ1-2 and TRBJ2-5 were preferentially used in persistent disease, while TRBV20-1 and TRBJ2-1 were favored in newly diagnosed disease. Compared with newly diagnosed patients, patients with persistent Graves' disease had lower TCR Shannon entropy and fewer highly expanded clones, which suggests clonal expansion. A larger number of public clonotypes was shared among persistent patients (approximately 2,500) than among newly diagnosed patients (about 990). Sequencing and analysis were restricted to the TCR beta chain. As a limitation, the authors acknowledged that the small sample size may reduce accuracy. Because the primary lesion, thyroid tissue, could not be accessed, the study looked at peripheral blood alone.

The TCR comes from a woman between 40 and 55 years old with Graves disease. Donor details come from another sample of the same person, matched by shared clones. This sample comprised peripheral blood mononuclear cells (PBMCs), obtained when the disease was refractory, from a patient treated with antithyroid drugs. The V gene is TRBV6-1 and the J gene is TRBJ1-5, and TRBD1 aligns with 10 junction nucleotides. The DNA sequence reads TGTGCCAGCAGAACAGGACAGGGGGACAATCAGCCCCAGCATTTT. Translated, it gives CASRTGQGDNQPQHF.